The clone carrying this T cell receptor (beta chain) has just a few counts. These data originate in a study of blood T cell repertoires in COVID-19. Turning to the study itself: Sites in the United States, Italy and Spain provided acute and convalescent COVID-19 samples. PBMCs, B-cell-depleted T cells, or T cells provided the cDNA or gDNA that made up the material.

Per the original data handling: The authors estimated nucleated cell counts from reference gene primer amplification. Produced via immunoSEQ multiplex PCR; TCRdb's table is partial and in-frame only. V, J and clone size reflect that table, while D and trimming were determined from the DNA. The sample contains approximately 47,000 clones, about 82% of which appear only once. Germline CDR1 is ENHRY and CDR2 is SYGVKD. This CDR3 has 13 amino acids. V lost 7 bases to trimming and J lost 5 bases, with 14 bases between them. The sequence came from a woman aged 60-75 years with acute or convalescent COVID-19. Sequencing was carried out using peripheral blood. The chain uses TRBV10-3 and TRBJ1-2; a weak D match, TRBD1 (6 bases). Written as DNA, the CDR3 is TGTGCCATCACCAAGGAGGGGGGGTATGGCTACACCTTC. This encodes CAITKEGGYGYTF.